This T cell receptor beta chain appears in the sequencing data of a study of response to subunit inactivated influenza vaccine (dated by TCRdb to the late 2010s). For the wider study: To follow how T cells responded to a trivalent subunit inactivated influenza vaccine, the researchers relied on deep quantitative profiling of the T cell receptor repertoire.

Here is what the overall study found, with its caveats: According to the authors, only a limited number of new T cells may be recruited by each seasonal influenza vaccination.

This clonotype has a count of ten or more. Its specific antigen is unknown. No much larger clonotype is one base removed from it; base qualities were not supplied. This sample's time point label indicates: 45 days after influenza vaccine administration. The germline V gene gives CDR1 as ENHRY and CDR2 as SYGVKD. Measured from the cysteine to the phenylalanine, the CDR3 is 16 residues long. Of all the DNA, just the CDR3 is kept, 48 bases in frame from base 1. At the junction V is shortened by 4 bases and J by 5 bases, with 20 bases in between. The library came from RT-PCR. These reads were obtained on an Illumina HiSeq 2500. TCRdb reran the public reads through fastp at Q25 and MiXCR, keeping productive beta chains. When rows share a CDR3 protein, they turn into one entry using the most common DNA and genes. The sample records about 520,000 distinct CDR3 sequences, approximately 11% of which are singletons. Of the sample, approximately 12% is held by the ten largest clones.

The chain couples TRBV10-3 to TRBJ2-5; matching of 6 bases hints at TRBD1 as the D gene. The sequence was obtained from a man over 45 who received an inactivated influenza vaccine. Donor details come from another sample of the same person, matched by shared clones. This sample comprised PBMCs from blood, obtained roughly 48 days after vaccination. The DNA sequence is TGTGCCATCAGTGTCGTGGGGCAGGGGACGCGGGAGACCCAGTACTTC. The encoded protein is CAISVVGQGTRETQYF.